The source of this T cell receptor (beta chain) is a study of T cell responses to AZD1222 COVID-19 vaccine. Study-level findings and limits: Breadth and depth of Spike-specific TCRs rose after two AZD1222 doses. Baseline seropositives among AZD1222 recipients totaled only 6 or 7.

Germline CDR1 SEHNR, CDR2 FQNEAQ (reference sequence). CDR3 size: 14 residues. Trimming cost V 2 bases and J 5 bases, with 7 bases left between them. This table comes from immunoSEQ multiplex PCR, and its TCRdb copy is limited to in-frame clones, with some not included. The table includes about 100,000 clones, over 80% detected once. As to this clone: Its cognate antigen is unknown.

The specimen comprised peripheral blood, sampled 28 days after the second AZD1222 dose. The chain employs TRBV7-9 and TRBJ1-6; a possible D gene is TRBD1 (6 bases). This TCR derives from an adult who received the AZD1222 COVID-19 vaccine. CDR3 in DNA: TGTGCCAGCAGCTTATCAGGGGATAATTCACCCCTCCACTTT. Its protein product is CASSLSGDNSPLHF.